This T cell receptor beta chain appears in the sequencing data of a study of cytomegalovirus exposure and HLA in healthy donors. General study findings and limits: Across donors, presence/absence analyses took sequencing depth to be roughly uniform.

Worth noting for this clone: Antigen unknown.

PCR amplification relied on 60 Vbeta primers (plus 13 Jbeta primers). Repertoires were generated with immunoSEQ multiplex PCR, while TCRdb's copy carries only in-frame clones and drops some. This table holds approximately 42,000 clones. After removal of 4 bases from V and 5 bases from J, the junction contained 15 bases not matched to a gene. The CDR3 contains 18 residues. Germline CDR1 and CDR2: MGHRA and YSYEKL. This clonotype originated in a male donor in good health and CMV-seronegative. The sequencing input was PBMCs. The rearrangement uses TRBV4-1 and TRBJ2-1, with 9 bases lining up with TRBD2. CDR3 bases: TGCGCCAGCAGCCCCCGGGGCGGGAGGGCCTTTGACGACAATGAGCAGTTCTTC. Translation: CASSPRGGRAFDDNEQFF.